The 20 T cell receptor beta chains presented below share a single source sample, sequenced in a study of post-analysis software for immune sequencing data (dated by TCRdb to the mid-2010s). Here is what the overall study found, with its caveats: Significantly higher frequencies in patients than in controls were found for roughly 5 TRBV segments, including TRBV5-6, TRBV5-1 and TRBV20-1.

The library was built by means of PCR. These reads were obtained on an Illumina HiSeq 2500. Unique molecular identifiers were incorporated into TCR beta cDNA libraries to reduce PCR and sequencing biases. The public reads were reanalyzed by TCRdb: fastp trimming at Q25, MiXCR alignment, in-frame beta chains only. Every entry covers one CDR3 protein and lists the most common genes and DNA from its rows. The sample contains hundreds of thousands of distinct CDR3 sequences, 30% of them found a single time. The leading ten clones occupy more than 0.55% of the sample. For these receptors, no antigen is known. Sequenced sample: blood. These receptors were collected from a girl between 5 and 17 years old with multiple sclerosis.

A few counts support this clonotype. This rearrangement joins TRBV12-3 or TRBV12-4 to TRBJ1-1; D remains unclear. Trimming took off 6 bases at V and 1 base at J, with 15 bases between the two ends. The CDR3 extends over 15 amino acids. The CDR3 region is CASSFVGEANTEAFF. The CDR3 DNA is TGTGCCAGCAGCTTTGTAGGAGAGGCGAACACTGAAGCTTTCTTT.

V usage is TRBV6-1 and J usage is TRBJ2-7; D gene unclear. Between the trimmed V and J ends, which lost 4 bases and 3 bases, there was a span of 7 bases. This CDR3 has 12 amino acids. The germline V gene has CDR1 MNHNS and CDR2 SASEGT. The CDR3 spells CASSAESYEQYF. The DNA for the CDR3 is TGTGCCAGCAGTGCAGAAAGCTACGAGCAGTACTTC.

The CDR3 region has the DNA TGTGCCAGCAGCCCCGAAGCAGTCTCTAATGAAAAACTGTTTTTT. This sequence encodes CASSPEAVSNEKLFF. V and J are TRBV2 and TRBJ1-4; D not resolved. The germline V and J ends were trimmed by 6 bases and 3 bases, with 14 bases remaining between them. This CDR3 comprises 15 residues. The germline CDR1 and CDR2 sequences are SNHLY and FYNNEI.

V is TRBV20-1 and J is TRBJ2-7; TRBD1 might be the D (6 bases). V was trimmed by 5 bases and J by 0 bases, leaving 20 bases between them. The germline CDR1 and CDR2 sequences are DFQATT and SNEGSKA (reference sequence). The CDR3 loop spans 16 amino acids. The CDR3 DNA is TGCAGTGCTCTCAGGGGATCAGCGCGCCACTCCTACGAGCAGTACTTC. As protein: CSALRGSARHSYEQYF.

This chain links TRBV5-1 with TRBJ2-3; TRBD1 aligns across 9 bases. The ends lost 3 bases at V and 2 bases at J; junction bases unmatched: 7. The CDR3 covers 16 residues. CDR1 and CDR2 (germline): SGHRS, YFSETQ. The CDR3 nucleotides read TGCGCCAGCAGCTCCAACAGGGGGCGGAACACAGATACGCAGTATTTT. Protein sequence: CASSSNRGRNTDTQYF.

This clonotype was counted only a few times. The rearrangement links TRBV29-1 to TRBJ2-7; D remains unclear. The CDR3 length is 16 residues. The germline V gene encodes CDR1 SQVTM and CDR2 ANQGSEA. V lost 6 bases and J 4 bases, leaving 25 bases between the germline ends. CDR3 residues: CSVRDFDHSPGYEQYF. In DNA form, the CDR3 reads TGCAGCGTCCGAGATTTCGATCACTCACCCGGGTACGAGCAGTACTTC.

This clonotype showed up just a few times. The genes are TRBV27 and TRBJ1-6, with D possibly TRBD1 on 5 matching bases. Per the germline V gene, CDR1 is MNHEY and CDR2 is SMNVEV (reference sequence). With 0 bases removed from V and 9 bases from J, the gap between germline ends came to 24 bases. CDR3 length: 19 amino acids. CDR3 amino acids: CASSLSQRGLAREASPLHF. CDR3 DNA: TGTGCCAGCAGTTTATCACAACGGGGCCTCGCCAGGGAGGCTTCACCCCTCCACTTT.

J is TRBJ2-1 and V is TRBV5-1; the D call may be TRBD1 or TRBD2 (6 bases each). The germline V gene has CDR1 SGHRS and CDR2 YFSETQ. The length of the CDR3 is 14 residues. Trimming took 3 bases from V and 7 from J, leaving 14 bases between them. Written as DNA, the CDR3 is TGCGCCAGCAGCTCCGGGCCGGGGGCTAATGAGCAGTTCTTC. Translation gives CASSSGPGANEQFF.

Only a few counts were recorded for this clonotype. The genes are TRBV10-3 and TRBJ2-7; maybe TRBD2 (6 bases). CDR3 length: 18 amino acids. Germline V lookup: CDR1 ENHRY, CDR2 SYGVKD. Trimming removed 9 bases at V and 6 bases at J, with 33 bases between. CDR3 in DNA: TGTGCCATTCAGGACCCACGTAAGAACCTTGTCAGGAGGGGCGAGCAGTACTTC. It encodes CAIQDPRKNLVRRGEQYF.

The gene calls are TRBV27 and TRBJ1-5; D not resolved. The CDR3 is made up of 15 amino acids. In germline, CDR1 is MNHEY, CDR2 SMNVEV (reference sequence). The V and J ends lost 5 bases and 1 base respectively, with 12 bases between them. The CDR3 loop reads CASSEAVTSNQPQHF. CDR3 DNA sequence: TGTGCCAGCAGTGAAGCAGTGACGAGCAATCAGCCCCAGCATTTT.

The CDR3 spells CASSRRTFSSYEQYF. The CDR3 region has the DNA TGTGCCAGCAGCCGAAGGACATTTAGCTCCTACGAGCAGTACTTC. This chain uses TRBV6-5 with TRBJ2-7; perhaps TRBD1 as D (5 bases). The CDR3 consists of 15 residues. Germline V gene sequence: CDR1 MNHEY, CDR2 SVGAGI. The V and J ends lost 6 bases and 0 bases respectively, with 15 bases between them.

The table lists this clonotype with a few counts. J is TRBJ2-3 and V is TRBV4-3, with a possible D match to TRBD1 (6 bases). V gave up 3 bases and J gave up 2 bases, with 12 bases separating them. This CDR3 has 15 residues. Looked up from germline, CDR1 is LGHNA and CDR2 is YSLEER. The CDR3 nucleotides are TGCGCCAGCAGCCACCGTCAGGGGTACACAGATACGCAGTATTTT. Residues: CASSHRQGYTDTQYF.

The chain joins TRBV25-1 to TRBJ2-1, with TRBD2 identical over 10 bases. The length of the CDR3 is 15 residues. The germline gives CDR1 MGHDK, CDR2 SYGVNS. With V trimmed by 3 bases and J by 9 bases, 8 bases remained unmatched. The CDR3 sequence is CASSDPTGLASEQFF. The CDR3 DNA sequence: TGTGCCAGCAGTGACCCGACGGGACTAGCGTCTGAGCAGTTCTTC.

This clonotype came up a few times. The J gene is TRBJ2-4, the V gene TRBV11-2, with D possibly matching TRBD1 (6 bases). The CDR3 covers 13 residues. V lost 3 bases and J 9 bases, leaving 12 bases between the germline ends. Germline V gene sequence: CDR1 SGHAT, CDR2 FQNNGV. CDR3 DNA sequence: TGTGCCAGCAGCTTTACAGGGTCGGGCATTCAGTACTTC. This translates into CASSFTGSGIQYF.

This clonotype was seen only a few times. This chain connects TRBV10-3 to TRBJ2-1; D gene uncertain. The germline V gene has CDR1 ENHRY and CDR2 SYGVKD. Trimming cost V 6 bases and J 5 bases, with 5 bases left between them. The CDR3 sequence is 11 residues long. The CDR3 coding sequence is TGTGCCATCAGCGTCGACAATGAGCAGTTCTTC. Its translation is CAISVDNEQFF.

The table lists this clonotype with a count of one. The chain uses TRBV29-1 and TRBJ1-5; D ambiguous. Per germline, CDR1 SQVTM and CDR2 ANQGSEA. CDR3 length: 12 residues. The V gene lost 4 bases and the J gene lost 3 bases, with 7 bases spanning the gap. The CDR3 sequence: CSVGSVNQPQHF. The CDR3 DNA is TGCAGCGTTGGAAGTGTCAATCAGCCCCAGCATTTT.

The rearrangement uses TRBV7-6 and TRBJ2-5; TRBD1 aligns across 9 bases. Per germline, CDR1 SGHVS and CDR2 FNYEAQ. The CDR3 sequence is 15 residues long. The V segment lost 4 bases and the J segment 4 bases; nucleotides outside the gene matches: 7. Here the CDR3 DNA reads TGTGCCAGCAGCTCTACAGACAGGGGGGGAGAGACCCAGTACTTC. It specifies CASSSTDRGGETQYF.

This chain links TRBV2 with TRBJ2-5, with D possibly being TRBD2 (5 bases). Gene TRBJ2-7 matches the end of the DNA better, so the J call may be wrong. The CDR3 is made up of 14 amino acids. In germline, CDR1 is SNHLY, CDR2 FYNNEI. CDR3: CASSHPGETYEQYF. The CDR3 DNA is TGTGCCAGCAGTCACCCCGGGGAGACCTACGAGCAGTACTTC.

The chain recombines TRBV9 with TRBJ1-4; no reliable D call. The CDR3 has 16 residues. Germline CDR1 is SGDLS and CDR2 is YYNGEE. The germline V and J ends were trimmed by 1 base and 3 bases, with 13 bases remaining between them. CDR3 in amino acids: CASSVMGSAANEKLFF. The CDR3 region has the DNA TGTGCCAGCAGCGTAATGGGATCCGCAGCTAATGAAAAACTGTTTTTT.

This clonotype was observed a handful of times. The gene calls are TRBV20-1 and TRBJ1-5; tentatively, D is TRBD1 (5 bases). V was clipped by 1 base and J by 6 bases, with 13 bases between them. The CDR3 runs to 14 residues. CDR1 and CDR2 from the germline V gene are DFQATT and SNEGSKA (reference sequence). The CDR3 sequence: CSARGGYNGQPQHF. For the CDR3, the DNA is TGCAGTGCTAGAGGGGGGTACAACGGTCAGCCCCAGCATTTT.